Presented here are 11 T cell receptor beta chains from one specimen sequenced in a study of blood T cell repertoires in COVID-19 (dated by TCRdb to about 2020). Library preparation was by the immunoSEQ multiplex PCR assay. Imported from immuneACCESS, the table was reduced by TCRdb to in-frame sequences with V and J called. These copies leave out some clones; in studies compared against another copy, an unresolved V gene accounts for under half, and the cause of the remainder is not known. The sample yields roughly 220,000 clones; approximately 85% were counted once. Over 2.5% of the sample is in the top ten clones. Sequencing used peripheral blood. All receptors derive from a man aged 50 to 60 who had recovered from COVID-19.

The V and J genes are TRBV15 and TRBJ2-2; D not certain. V was pared by 9 bases and J by 2 bases, with 4 bases between. CDR1 and CDR2 from the germline V gene are LNHNV and YYDKDF (reference sequence). The CDR3 spans 11 residues. The DNA of the CDR3 is TGTGCCACAACAAACACCGGGGAGCTGTTTTTT. It translates to CATTNTGELFF.

The genes are TRBV5-1 and TRBJ2-3; D uncertain. Trimming took off 3 bases at V and 2 bases at J, with 10 bases between the two ends. From germline, CDR1 is SGHRS and CDR2 YFSETQ. The CDR3 extends over 14 amino acids. CDR3 coding DNA: TGCGCCAGCAGCTCGGGTATTGCCACAGATACGCAGTATTTT. This codes for CASSSGIATDTQYF. Variable domain in full (rest from reference TRBV5-1 and TRBJ2-3): KAGVTQTPRYLIKTRGQQVTLSCSPISGHRSVSWYQQTPGQGLQFLFEYFSETQRNKGNFPGRFSGRQFSNSRSEMNVSTLELGDSALYLCASSSGIATDTQYFGPGTRLTVL.

The chain combines TRBV11-2 with TRBJ1-2, with 7 nucleotides matching TRBD1. This CDR3 comprises 18 residues. Germline CDR1 reads SGHAT; CDR2 reads FQNNGV. Trimming at V came to 4 bases and at J to 6 bases, leaving 20 bases not matched to a gene. The CDR3 sequence is CASSSPPLRTGALNGYTF. The CDR3 nucleotides read TGTGCCAGCAGCTCGCCGCCCCTACGGACAGGTGCCTTGAATGGCTACACCTTC.

This chain links TRBV4-2 with TRBJ1-5, with D maybe TRBD1 (5 bases). Germline loops: CDR1 LGHNA, CDR2 YNFKEQ. Trimming left V 1 base short and J 1 base short, with 11 bases between. The CDR3 totals 16 residues. The CDR3 is CASSQVRGMSNQPQHF. The CDR3 region has the DNA TGTGCCAGCAGCCAAGTCCGGGGGATGAGCAATCAGCCCCAGCATTTT.

This clone was detected once. This chain links TRBV7-8 with TRBJ2-1, with TRBD2 matching 13 bases. Losses at the gene ends were 5 bases for V and 8 bases for J; bases not matched to a gene: 9. This CDR3 region has 16 residues. The germline V gene has CDR1 SGHVS and CDR2 FQNEAQ. The chain's CDR3 is CASSRRTSGSNYEQFF. Here the CDR3 DNA reads TGTGCCAGCAGCCGTCGGACTAGCGGGAGTAACTATGAGCAGTTCTTC. The entire variable domain, with the rest obtained from reference TRBV7-8 and TRBJ2-1, is as follows: GAGVSQSPRYKVAKRGQDVALRCDPISGHVSLFWYQQALGQGPEFLTYFQNEAQLDKSGLPSDRFFAERPEGSVSTLKIQRTQQEDSAVYLCASSRRTSGSNYEQFFGPGTRLTVL.

J is TRBJ2-1 and V is TRBV19; 10 bases fit TRBD2. CDR1 LNHDA and CDR2 SQIVND come from the germline V gene (reference sequence). Losses at the gene ends were 7 bases for V and 9 bases for J; bases not matched to a gene: 3. This CDR3 region has 12 residues. CDR3 coding DNA: TGTGCCAGTAACCTAGCGGGAGCTGAGCAGTTCTTC. It codes for CASNLAGAEQFF.

The chain has TRBV6-5 and TRBJ2-1; D ambiguous. Per the germline V gene, CDR1 is MNHEY and CDR2 is SVGAGI. The CDR3 is 13 amino acids. Trimming stripped 2 bases from V and 8 bases from J, with 10 bases between. Written as DNA, the CDR3 is TGTGCCAGCAGTTACGACTTACTGGATGAGCAGTTCTTC. Protein product: CASSYDLLDEQFF.

V is TRBV29-1 and J is TRBJ2-1, with 16 bases that match TRBD2. With V trimmed by 7 bases and J by 3 bases, 12 bases remained unmatched. This CDR3 is built from 18 residues. Germline CDR1 SQVTM, CDR2 ANQGSEA. The CDR3 DNA reads TGCAGCGCCAGCGAAGGGACTAGCGGGAGGGCCTTCTACAATGAGCAGTTCTTC. Encoded protein: CSASEGTSGRAFYNEQFF.

The chain carries TRBV3-1 (or the pseudogene TRBV3-2) and TRBJ2-2, with D uncertain. The ends were cut back, 1 base at V and 9 bases at J, with 9 bases in the middle. The germline V gene encodes CDR1 LGHDT and CDR2 YNNKEL (reference sequence). The CDR3 has 13 residues. The CDR3 spells CASSQGAYRELFF. DNA for the CDR3: TGTGCCAGCAGCCAAGGGGCCTACCGGGAGCTGTTTTTT.

The chain links TRBV15 to TRBJ1-2; D is unresolved. Trimming cost V 0 bases and J 5 bases, with 16 bases left between them. CDR1 and CDR2 from the germline V gene are LNHNV and YYDKDF (reference sequence). The CDR3 extends over 16 amino acids. CDR3 region: CATSRDRKGATYGYTF. The CDR3 DNA sequence: TGTGCCACCAGCAGAGATCGGAAGGGAGCCACGTATGGCTACACCTTC. The whole variable domain, filled in from reference TRBV15 and TRBJ1-2, reads DAMVIQNPRYQVTQFGKPVTLSCSQTLNHNVMYWYQQKSSQAPKLLFHYYDKDFNNEADTPDNFQSRRPNTSFCFLDIRSPGLGDTAMYLCATSRDRKGATYGYTFGSGTRLTVV.

This chain uses TRBV4-2 with TRBJ2-7, with 11 bases matching TRBD2. The CDR3 has 16 residues. J gave up 6 bases and V 0 bases, and 7 bases lay outside the gene matches. The germline V gene encodes CDR1 LGHNA and CDR2 YNFKEQ. This chain's CDR3 is CASSQEIAGGRLEQYF. CDR3 DNA: TGTGCCAGCAGCCAAGAGATAGCGGGAGGGCGTCTCGAGCAGTACTTC.